This passage covers 28 T cell receptor beta chains from one sample sequenced in a study of blood T cell repertoires in COVID-19. Assay: immunoSEQ multiplex PCR; the TCRdb copy retains only in-frame clones and omits some. The repertoire consists of about 74,000 clones, with roughly 86% occurring once and the leading ten covering about 37%. Sequenced material: peripheral blood. These receptors originate from a man aged 65 to 85 with acute or convalescent COVID-19.

This clone came up a few times. The J gene is TRBJ1-1, the V gene TRBV5-1, with a possible D match to TRBD1 (5 bases). The CDR3 extends over 14 amino acids. The germline gives CDR1 SGHRS, CDR2 YFSETQ. The V gene lost 5 bases and the J gene lost 6 bases, with 17 bases spanning the gap. The CDR3, as DNA: TGCGCCAGCAGTTACGGGGGTGAAGGGGCTGAAGCTTTCTTT. It specifies CASSYGGEGAEAFF.

The chain recombines TRBV28 with TRBJ1-2; TRBD1 might be the D (5 bases). The CDR3 is made up of 14 amino acids. Germline V lookup: CDR1 MDHEN, CDR2 SYDVKM. The ends were cut back, 2 bases at V and 4 bases at J, with 11 bases in the middle. CDR3 sequence reads: CASSLVSGGYGYTF. CDR3 nucleotide sequence: TGTGCCAGCAGTTTAGTATCCGGGGGCTATGGCTACACCTTC.

This clone was seen only a few times. The chain has TRBV19 and TRBJ1-3; D unclear. The CDR3 is 13 residues long. In germline, CDR1 is LNHDA, CDR2 SQIVND (reference sequence). V lost 8 bases and J lost 0, with 8 bases in between. CDR3 nucleotides: TGTGCCAGTGACGGGAGCTCTGGAAACACCATATATTTT. It specifies CASDGSSGNTIYF.

The genes are TRBV5-1 and TRBJ1-1; no firm D call. The CDR3 consists of 14 residues. Trimming pared 0 bases from V and 1 base from J, leaving 7 bases between. CDR1 is SGHRS, CDR2 YFSETQ, per germline. The CDR3 DNA follows: TGCGCCAGCAGCTTGGACAGTCGGAACACTGAAGCTTTCTTT. As protein: CASSLDSRNTEAFF.

The chain has TRBV6-5 and TRBJ1-5; a possible D gene is TRBD1 (5 bases). The CDR3 spans 15 residues. Trimming cost V 6 bases and J 1 base, with 13 bases left between them. CDR1 is MNHEY and CDR2 is SVGAGI in the germline V gene. The chain's CDR3 is CASRPGGDSNQPQHF. For the CDR3, the DNA is TGTGCCAGCAGACCCGGGGGGGACAGCAATCAGCCCCAGCATTTT.

The rearrangement links TRBV10-3 to TRBJ2-1, with D possibly being TRBD2 (5 bases). V lost 4 bases to trimming and J lost 8 bases, with 24 bases between them. The CDR3 loop spans 17 amino acids. The germline gives CDR1 ENHRY, CDR2 SYGVKD. As DNA, the CDR3 is TGTGCCATCAGTGTCGGTTCGGGGTTGAGGGTGTCGGATGAGCAGTTCTTC. This sequence encodes CAISVGSGLRVSDEQFF.

The chain is built from TRBV5-1 and TRBJ1-4; a weak D match, TRBD1 (5 bases). The germline V gene encodes CDR1 SGHRS and CDR2 YFSETQ. The CDR3 contains 15 residues. The V and J ends lost 3 bases and 2 bases respectively, with 11 bases between them. CDR3 DNA sequence: TGCGCCAGCAGCTCCGTGGGGACTACTAATGAAAAACTGTTTTTT. Translating gives CASSSVGTTNEKLFF.

The rearrangement uses TRBV7-8 and TRBJ2-6; TRBD1 matches at 8 bases. With V trimmed by 5 bases and J by 3 bases, 15 bases remained unmatched. This CDR3 is 19 amino acids long. Germline CDR1 is SGHVS and CDR2 is FQNEAQ. The CDR3 DNA follows: TGTGCCAGCAGCCCTCTTGTTGCGGCAGGGGGCGTTGGGGCCAACGTCCTGACTTTC. It yields the protein CASSPLVAAGGVGANVLTF. The whole variable domain, remainder taken from reference TRBV7-8 and TRBJ2-6, is GAGVSQSPRYKVAKRGQDVALRCDPISGHVSLFWYQQALGQGPEFLTYFQNEAQLDKSGLPSDRFFAERPEGSVSTLKIQRTQQEDSAVYLCASSPLVAAGGVGANVLTFGAGSRLTVL.

Points on this clone: A junction boundary mismatches the germline segment, possibly from a read error. The V gene is TRBV7-7, the J gene TRBJ2-1; 8 positions agree with TRBD2. The germline V gene encodes CDR1 SSHAT and CDR2 FNYEAQ (reference sequence). The CDR3 sequence is 17 residues long. CDR3 DNA: TGTGCTAGCAGCCCGCTTCTCCAGCGGGGGACTTACAATGAGCAGTTCTTC. Residues: CASSPLLQRGTYNEQFF.

The chain combines TRBV15 with TRBJ2-7; weak D call: TRBD2 (7 bases). Per germline, CDR1 LNHNV and CDR2 YYDKDF (reference sequence). This CDR3 is 15 amino acids long. Trimming shortened V by 3 bases and J by 3 bases, and 15 bases separated the two germline ends. The CDR3 spells CATSREGEGFYEQYF. CDR3 DNA: TGTGCCACCAGCAGGGAGGGGGAGGGCTTCTACGAGCAGTACTTC.

V gene TRBV6-2 or TRBV6-3 combines with J gene TRBJ1-1; no definite D call. CDR1 and CDR2 (germline): MNHEY, SVGEGT. The CDR3 consists of 14 residues. The V end was cut by 1 base, the J end by 0 bases, with 6 bases between. The CDR3 bases are TGTGCCAGCAGTTACTATCGGGTGAACACTGAAGCTTTCTTT. Translation gives CASSYYRVNTEAFF.

This rearrangement joins TRBV28 to TRBJ2-3; 8 nucleotides align to TRBD2. This CDR3 has 16 residues. Germline V gene sequence: CDR1 MDHEN, CDR2 SYDVKM. Trimming cost V 3 bases and J 6 bases; bases outside gene matches: 11. CDR3 DNA sequence: TGTGCCAGCAGTTTGATCCGCCAGCGGGAGAGGGATACGCAGTATTTT. Encoded protein: CASSLIRQRERDTQYF.

V is TRBV30 and J is TRBJ1-4; D might be TRBD1 (5 bases). The germline V gene encodes CDR1 GTSNPN and CDR2 SVGIG (reference sequence). The CDR3 extends over 13 amino acids. Trimming took off 8 bases at V and 5 bases at J, with 15 bases between the two ends. The CDR3 DNA is TGTGCCGGGGGGAGGGCGCAGAATGAAAAACTGTTTTTT. Translated, it gives CAGGRAQNEKLFF.

This clone was observed a handful of times. The chain links TRBV19 to TRBJ1-1; D call uncertain. This CDR3 has 13 amino acids. CDR1 LNHDA and CDR2 SQIVND come from the germline V gene (reference sequence). The V and J ends lost 8 bases and 5 bases respectively, with 15 bases between them. CDR3 residues: CASRRTGSTEAFF. In DNA form, the CDR3 reads TGTGCCAGTCGACGTACTGGGAGTACTGAAGCTTTCTTT.

The gene calls are TRBV11-2 and TRBJ1-4; TRBD1 matches 9 bases. V trimming: 1 base; J trimming: 4 bases; junction bases outside the gene matches: 7. Germline V lookup: CDR1 SGHAT, CDR2 FQNNGV. The CDR3 extends over 17 amino acids. CDR3 region: CASSLGSRDRDNEKLFF. In DNA form, the CDR3 reads TGTGCCAGCAGCTTAGGCAGCCGGGACAGGGATAATGAAAAACTGTTTTTT.

J is TRBJ2-2 and V is TRBV24-1; possible D gene TRBD2, 6 bases. Trimming shortened V by 0 bases and J by 10 bases, and 11 bases separated the two germline ends. CDR1 is KGHDR and CDR2 is SFDVKD in the germline V gene. The CDR3 is 14 residues long. The CDR3: CATSDLSGPEELFF. The CDR3 DNA reads as TGTGCCACCAGTGATTTGAGCGGGCCCGAGGAGCTGTTTTTT.

The rearrangement joins TRBV5-1 to TRBJ1-4; 10 bases are shared with TRBD1. The CDR3 covers 15 residues. Unmatched junction bases numbered 5, after V lost 4 bases and J lost 5 bases. Per germline, CDR1 SGHRS and CDR2 YFSETQ. CDR3 sequence reads: CASSGGQGRNEKLFF. The CDR3 DNA sequence: TGCGCCAGCAGCGGGGGACAGGGGCGAAATGAAAAACTGTTTTTT.

The chain employs TRBV7-9 and TRBJ1-2; D unresolved. V lost 2 bases to trimming and J lost 4 bases, with 5 bases between them. The germline CDR1 and CDR2 sequences are SEHNR and FQNEAQ (reference sequence). The CDR3 has 12 residues. The CDR3 region is CASSLSAYGYTF. The CDR3, as DNA: TGTGCCAGCAGCTTAAGCGCCTATGGCTACACCTTC. Combining the CDR3 with reference TRBV7-9 and TRBJ1-2 gives the whole variable domain DTGVSQNPRHKITKRGQNVTFRCDPISEHNRLYWYRQTLGQGPEFLTYFQNEAQLEKSRLLSDRFSAERPKGSFSTLEIQRTEQGDSAMYLCASSLSAYGYTFGSGTRLTVV.

CDR3 bases: TGTGCCAGCAGCGCCTGGACTAGGGCCTACGAGCAGTACTTC. Amino acids: CASSAWTRAYEQYF. This rearrangement joins TRBV7-2 to TRBJ2-7; 7 bases align to TRBD2. The germline V gene has CDR1 SGHTA and CDR2 FQGNSA. The CDR3 has 14 residues. V lost 5 bases to trimming and J lost 2 bases; unmatched junction nucleotides: 6.

The chain employs TRBV18 and TRBJ2-7, with 7 nucleotides matching TRBD2. Per germline, CDR1 KGHSH and CDR2 LQKENI. This CDR3 has 14 residues. V trimming: 2 bases; J trimming: 2 bases; junction bases outside the gene matches: 3. CDR3 amino acids: CASSPSGATYEQYF. CDR3 nucleotide sequence: TGTGCCAGCTCACCAAGCGGGGCAACCTACGAGCAGTACTTC.

This clone showed up just a few times. The V call is TRBV9, the J call TRBJ2-1; TRBD1 matches at 10 bases. The CDR3 spans 15 residues. Trimming at V came to 2 bases and at J to 8 bases, leaving 7 bases not matched to a gene. Germline assignment: CDR1 SGDLS and CDR2 YYNGEE. The CDR3 DNA sequence: TGTGCCAGCAGCGTCGAGGACAGGGGGGACCATGAGCAGTTCTTC. Translated: CASSVEDRGDHEQFF. The variable domain in full, with the rest retrieved from reference TRBV9 and TRBJ2-1, is DSGVTQTPKHLITATGQRVTLRCSPRSGDLSVYWYQQSLDQGLQFLIQYYNGEERAKGNILERFSAQQFPDLHSELNLSSLELGDSALYFCASSVEDRGDHEQFFGPGTRLTVL.

The rearrangement uses TRBV11-3 and TRBJ2-4; D is possibly TRBD1 (6 bases). Trimming removed 3 bases from V and 9 bases from J, with 12 bases in between. This CDR3 contains 13 residues. The germline V gene encodes CDR1 SGHNT and CDR2 YENEEA. The CDR3 DNA reads TGTGCCAGCAGCTTCCAACAGGGCGCCATTCAGTACTTC. Its protein product is CASSFQQGAIQYF.

This clone was counted a few times. The chain is built from TRBV12-2 and TRBJ2-1; whether TRBD2, the table's D call, matches the DNA was not checked. TRBV12-2 is termed a pseudogene. The CDR3 length is 16 residues. Here the CDR3 DNA reads TGTGCAAGTCGCCCCGCGTTTAGGGGGGGGGACAATGAGCAGTTCTTC. Encoded protein: CASRPAFRGGDNEQFF.

This chain uses TRBV5-1 with TRBJ2-2, with D unclear. The CDR3 runs to 14 residues. The germline V gene has CDR1 SGHRS and CDR2 YFSETQ. The germline V and J ends were trimmed by 5 bases and 0 bases, with 8 bases remaining between them. The CDR3 bases are TGCGCCAGCAGGGAGCCATCGAACACCGGGGAGCTGTTTTTT. Protein: CASREPSNTGELFF.

This clone occurred once. The chain is built from TRBV28 and TRBJ2-1, with 7 positions matching TRBD2. The germline V gene encodes CDR1 MDHEN and CDR2 SYDVKM. The junction had 11 bases not matched to a gene; V was cut back by 5 bases and J by 7 bases. This CDR3 is 15 amino acids long. The CDR3 loop is CASSLTSEVRNEQFF. As DNA, the CDR3 is TGTGCCAGCAGTCTTACTAGCGAGGTCCGTAATGAGCAGTTCTTC.

The rearrangement links TRBV7-9 to TRBJ2-3; D uncertain. The CDR3 is made up of 14 amino acids. Trimming pared 2 bases from V and 6 bases from J, leaving 12 bases between. The germline gives CDR1 SEHNR, CDR2 FQNEAQ (reference sequence). The CDR3, as DNA: TGTGCCAGCAGCTTATTACACCCCATTGATACGCAGTATTTT. Translated: CASSLLHPIDTQYF. The variable domain in full, with the rest retrieved from reference TRBV7-9 and TRBJ2-3, is DTGVSQNPRHKITKRGQNVTFRCDPISEHNRLYWYRQTLGQGPEFLTYFQNEAQLEKSRLLSDRFSAERPKGSFSTLEIQRTEQGDSAMYLCASSLLHPIDTQYFGPGTRLTVL.

The chain recombines TRBV10-2 with TRBJ1-3; no clear D. Trimming left V 11 bases short and J 4 bases short, with 9 bases between. Germline CDR1 and CDR2: WSHSY and SAAADI. CDR3 length: 11 amino acids. The CDR3 DNA reads as TGCGCCGGACTTCAAGGAAACACCATATATTTT. Its protein is CAGLQGNTIYF.

Only a few counts were recorded for this clone. This chain joins TRBV3-1 (or the pseudogene TRBV3-2) and TRBJ1-1; tentative D call: TRBD1 (5 bases). This CDR3 comprises 13 residues. V lost 3 bases and J lost 10, with 15 bases in between. The germline CDR1 and CDR2 sequences are LGHDT and YNNKEL (reference sequence). The CDR3 spells CASSHVREVGAFF. The CDR3, as DNA: TGTGCCAGCAGCCACGTCAGGGAGGTAGGAGCTTTCTTT.